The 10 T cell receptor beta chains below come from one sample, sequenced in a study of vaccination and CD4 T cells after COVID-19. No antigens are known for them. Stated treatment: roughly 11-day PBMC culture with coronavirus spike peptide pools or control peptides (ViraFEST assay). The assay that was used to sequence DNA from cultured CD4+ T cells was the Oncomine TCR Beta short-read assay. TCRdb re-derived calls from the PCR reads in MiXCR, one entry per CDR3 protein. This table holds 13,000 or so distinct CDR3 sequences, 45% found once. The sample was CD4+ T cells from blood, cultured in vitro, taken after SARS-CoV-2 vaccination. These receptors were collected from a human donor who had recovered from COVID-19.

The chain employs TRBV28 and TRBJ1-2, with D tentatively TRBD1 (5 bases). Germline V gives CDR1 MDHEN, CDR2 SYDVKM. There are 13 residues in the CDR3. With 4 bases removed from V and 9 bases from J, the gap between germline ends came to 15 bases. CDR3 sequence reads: CASSSRDPDRYTF. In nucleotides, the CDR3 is TGTGCCAGCAGTTCCCGGGACCCCGACCGCTACACCTTC.

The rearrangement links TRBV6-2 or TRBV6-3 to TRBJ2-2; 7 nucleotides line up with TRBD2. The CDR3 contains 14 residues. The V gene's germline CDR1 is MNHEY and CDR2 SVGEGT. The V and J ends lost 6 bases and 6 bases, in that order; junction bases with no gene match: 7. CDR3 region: CASRRLALPGELFF. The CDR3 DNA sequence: TGTGCCAGCAGGCGACTAGCTCTGCCCGGGGAGCTGTTTTTT.

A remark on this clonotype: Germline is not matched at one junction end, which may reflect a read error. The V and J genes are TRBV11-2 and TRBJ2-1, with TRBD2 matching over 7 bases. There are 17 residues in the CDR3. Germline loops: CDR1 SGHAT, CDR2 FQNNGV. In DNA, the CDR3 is TGTGCCAGCAGCTTAGACCACCAGCGGGGCCCTTACAATGTGCAGTTCTTC. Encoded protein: CASSLDHQRGPYNVQFF.

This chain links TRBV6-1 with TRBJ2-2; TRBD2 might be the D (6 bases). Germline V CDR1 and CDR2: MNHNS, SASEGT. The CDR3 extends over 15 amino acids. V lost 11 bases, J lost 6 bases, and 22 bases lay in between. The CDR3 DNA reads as TGTGCCTCCCGGCCACGACTAGAGTGGGCCGGGGAGCTGTTTTTT. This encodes CASRPRLEWAGELFF.

In DNA form, the CDR3 reads TGTGCCACCGGGGACGGGACAGTCAATGAGCAGTTCTTC. Amino acid sequence: CATGDGTVNEQFF. The chain is built from TRBV24-1 and TRBJ2-1, with 7 nucleotides matching TRBD1. Germline trimming cut 9 bases from V and 6 bases from J; bases unmatched to any gene: 7. The length of the CDR3 is 13 residues. Per the germline V gene, CDR1 is KGHDR and CDR2 is SFDVKD.

The CDR3 reads CASSMWGESDTQYF. CDR3 nucleotide sequence: TGTGCCAGTAGTATGTGGGGGGAATCGGATACGCAGTATTTT. The chain is built from TRBV19 and TRBJ2-3; perhaps TRBD2 as D (6 bases). There are 14 residues in the CDR3. Trimming shortened V by 3 bases and J by 6 bases, and 13 bases separated the two germline ends. CDR1 and CDR2 (germline): LNHDA, SQIVND (reference sequence). Using reference TRBV19 and TRBJ2-3 for the parts outside the CDR3, the full variable domain is DGGITQSPKYLFRKEGQNVTLSCEQNLNHDAMYWYRQDPGQGLRLIYYSQIVNDFQKGDIAEGYSVSREKKESFPLTVTSAQKNPTAFYLCASSMWGESDTQYFGPGTRLTVL.

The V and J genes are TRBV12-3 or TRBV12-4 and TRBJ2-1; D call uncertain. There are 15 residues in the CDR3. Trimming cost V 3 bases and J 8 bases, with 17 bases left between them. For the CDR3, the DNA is TGTGCCAGCAGTTTCGGCAGGTTTACTAACGATGAGCAGTTCTTC. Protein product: CASSFGRFTNDEQFF.

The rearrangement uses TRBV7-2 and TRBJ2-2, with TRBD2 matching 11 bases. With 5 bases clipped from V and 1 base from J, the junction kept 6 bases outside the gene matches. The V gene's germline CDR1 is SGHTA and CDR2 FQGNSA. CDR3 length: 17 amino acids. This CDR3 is CASSPRTSGLNTGELFF. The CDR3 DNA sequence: TGTGCCAGCAGCCCAAGGACTAGCGGGCTGAACACCGGGGAGCTGTTTTTT.

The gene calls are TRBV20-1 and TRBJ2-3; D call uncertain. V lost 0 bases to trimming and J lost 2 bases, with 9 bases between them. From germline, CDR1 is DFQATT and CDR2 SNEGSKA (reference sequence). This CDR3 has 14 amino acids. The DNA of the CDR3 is TGCAGTGCTAGAGATCCCTCGATCACAGATACGCAGTATTTT. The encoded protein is CSARDPSITDTQYF.

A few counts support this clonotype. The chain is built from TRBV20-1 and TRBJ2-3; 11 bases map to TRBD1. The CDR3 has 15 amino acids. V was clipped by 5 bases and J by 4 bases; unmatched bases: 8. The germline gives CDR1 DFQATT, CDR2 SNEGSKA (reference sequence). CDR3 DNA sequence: TGCAGTGCTCGAACGGGACAGGGGGAAGCAGATACGCAGTATTTT. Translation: CSARTGQGEADTQYF.